In this sample, the clone carrying this T cell receptor (beta chain) turned up once. The table came from immunoSEQ multiplex PCR; TCRdb's copy has only in-frame clones and leaves some out. In the table there are about 140,000 clones, 80% to 90% of which are singletons. The data originate from a study of blood T cell repertoires in COVID-19. Germline CDR1 and CDR2: MNHEY and SVGEGT. The CDR3 runs 14 residues. Trimming pared 6 bases from V and 8 bases from J, leaving 17 bases between. Sequencing was done on a sample of PBMCs or T cells enriched from blood (not recorded which). The TCR originated in a woman aged 45-65 years with acute COVID-19. V usage is TRBV6-2 or TRBV6-3 and J usage is TRBJ1-5; D may be TRBD1 (5 bases). CDR3 coding DNA: TGTGCCAGCAGCTCCTGGGGGGACGGGGAGCCCCAGCATTTT. Its translation is CASSSWGDGEPQHF.